This T cell receptor (beta chain) came from a study of T cell responses to AZD1222 COVID-19 vaccine. Study details: Second doses at about 4 or about 12 weeks were pooled.

Profiling relied on immunoSEQ multiplex PCR, and the TCRdb table lists in-frame clones only, not all of them. The sample yields about 190,000 clones, under 95% seen once. Note on this clone: The antigen is undetermined.

Whole-study findings and limits: Without day 14 samples, only post-peak T cell repertoires were studied. Regions left unmutated in variants are reportedly the target of nearly half of spike-specific TCRs.

Germline trimming cut 1 base from V and 1 base from J; bases unmatched to any gene: 11. There are 19 residues in the CDR3. Germline CDR1 and CDR2: SGHDT and YYEEEE. This clonotype was obtained from an adult in good health. The chain uses TRBV5-6 and TRBJ2-1, with 10 bases that match TRBD2. The material was peripheral blood, obtained on day 0 of AZD1222 vaccination. CDR3 coding DNA: TGTGCCAGCAGCTTGAGGCTAGCGGGAGTTACTGGTTCCTACAATGAGCAGTTCTTC. Translation gives CASSLRLAGVTGSYNEQFF.